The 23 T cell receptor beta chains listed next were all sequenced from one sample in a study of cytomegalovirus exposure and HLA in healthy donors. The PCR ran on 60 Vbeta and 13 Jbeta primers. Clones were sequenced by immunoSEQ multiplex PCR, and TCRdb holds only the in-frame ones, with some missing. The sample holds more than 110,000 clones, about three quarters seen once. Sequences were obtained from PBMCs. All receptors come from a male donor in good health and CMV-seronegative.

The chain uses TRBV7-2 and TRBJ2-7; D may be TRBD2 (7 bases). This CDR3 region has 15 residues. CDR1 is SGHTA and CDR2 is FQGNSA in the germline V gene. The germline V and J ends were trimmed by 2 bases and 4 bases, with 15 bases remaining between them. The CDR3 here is CASSLSRGARYEQYF. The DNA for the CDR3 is TGTGCCAGCAGCTTATCTCGGGGGGCGCGATACGAGCAGTACTTC.

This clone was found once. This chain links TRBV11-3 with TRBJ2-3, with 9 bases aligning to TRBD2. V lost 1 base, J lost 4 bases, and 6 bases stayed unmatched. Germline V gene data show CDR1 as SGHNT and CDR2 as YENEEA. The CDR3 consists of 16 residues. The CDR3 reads CASSLGGGRASDTQYF. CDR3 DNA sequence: TGTGCCAGCAGCTTAGGCGGCGGGAGGGCCTCAGATACGCAGTATTTT.

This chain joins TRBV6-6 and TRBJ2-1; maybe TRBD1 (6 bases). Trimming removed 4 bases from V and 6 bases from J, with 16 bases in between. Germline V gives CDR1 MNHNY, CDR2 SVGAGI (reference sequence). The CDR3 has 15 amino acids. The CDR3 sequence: CASSSTGYLGNEQFF. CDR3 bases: TGTGCCAGCAGTTCTACAGGGTACCTTGGCAATGAGCAGTTCTTC.

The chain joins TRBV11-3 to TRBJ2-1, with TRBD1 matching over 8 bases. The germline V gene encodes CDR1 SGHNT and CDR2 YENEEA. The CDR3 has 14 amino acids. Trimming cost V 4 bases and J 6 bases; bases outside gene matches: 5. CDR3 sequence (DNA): TGTGCCAGCAGCTCTCGGGACAGGCCCAATGAGCAGTTCTTC. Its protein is CASSSRDRPNEQFF. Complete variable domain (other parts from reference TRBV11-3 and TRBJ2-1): EAGVVQSPRYKIIEKKQPVAFWCNPISGHNTLYWYLQNLGQGPELLIRYENEEAVDDSQLPKDRFSAERLKGVDSTLKIQPAELGDSAVYLCASSSRDRPNEQFFGPGTRLTVL.

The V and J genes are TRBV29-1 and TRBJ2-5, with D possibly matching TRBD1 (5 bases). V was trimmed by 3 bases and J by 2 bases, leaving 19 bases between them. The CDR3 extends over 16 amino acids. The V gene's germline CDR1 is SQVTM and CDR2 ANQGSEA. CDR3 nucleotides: TGCAGCGTTGAGGCCAAGGGGTTGAGAGATCAAGAGACCCAGTACTTC. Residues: CSVEAKGLRDQETQYF.

DNA for the CDR3: TGTGCCAGCAGCCTGGGAGCGGGGGGGCTTTCGGAGGCCCAGTACTTC. Amino acids: CASSLGAGGLSEAQYF. The chain links TRBV7-6 to TRBJ2-5; 10 bases align to TRBD2. V was pared by 5 bases and J by 9 bases, with 15 bases of the junction left unmatched. Germline CDR1 and CDR2: SGHVS and FNYEAQ. CDR3 length: 16 amino acids.

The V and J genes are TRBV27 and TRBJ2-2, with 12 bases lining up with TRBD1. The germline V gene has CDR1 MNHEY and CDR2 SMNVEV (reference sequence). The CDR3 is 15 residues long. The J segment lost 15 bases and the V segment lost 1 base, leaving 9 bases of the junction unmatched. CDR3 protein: CASSLLGTGGWLVFF. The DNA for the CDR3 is TGTGCCAGCAGTTTATTGGGGACAGGGGGCTGGTTGGTGTTTTTT.

CDR3 amino acids: CATSRDQGSYNEQFF. For the CDR3, the DNA is TGTGCCACCAGCAGAGATCAGGGGAGCTACAATGAGCAGTTCTTC. The chain joins TRBV15 to TRBJ2-1, with a possible D match to TRBD1 (6 bases). The CDR3 has 15 amino acids. CDR1 is LNHNV, CDR2 YYDKDF, per germline (reference sequence). The V end lost 0 bases, the J end lost 3 bases, and 9 bases lay between the germline ends.

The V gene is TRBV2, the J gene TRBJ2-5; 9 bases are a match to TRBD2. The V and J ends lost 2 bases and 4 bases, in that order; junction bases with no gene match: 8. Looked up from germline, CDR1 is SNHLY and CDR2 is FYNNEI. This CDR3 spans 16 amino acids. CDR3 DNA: TGTGCCAGCAGTGAATGGGGCGGGGGGGCCGGAGAGACCCAGTACTTC. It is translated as CASSEWGGGAGETQYF.

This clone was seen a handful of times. This CDR3 is CASSKGRDYSTDTQYF. The CDR3 region has the DNA TGCGCCAGCAGCAAGGGGCGGGACTATAGCACAGATACGCAGTATTTT. The V gene is TRBV5-1, the J gene TRBJ2-3; 7 bases match TRBD2. CDR3 length: 16 residues. Germline values: CDR1 SGHRS, CDR2 YFSETQ. Trimming took 4 bases from V and 0 from J; bases not matched to a gene: 8.

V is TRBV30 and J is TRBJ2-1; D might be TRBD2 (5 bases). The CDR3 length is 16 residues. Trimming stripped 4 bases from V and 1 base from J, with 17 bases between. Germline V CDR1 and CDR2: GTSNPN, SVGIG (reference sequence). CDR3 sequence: CAWTPWMSGSYNEQFF. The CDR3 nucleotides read TGTGCCTGGACCCCCTGGATGAGCGGATCCTACAATGAGCAGTTCTTC. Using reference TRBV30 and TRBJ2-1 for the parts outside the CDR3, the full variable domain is SQTIHQWPATLVQPVGSPLSLECTVEGTSNPNLYWYRQAAGRGLQLLFYSVGIGQISSEVPQNLSASRPQDRQFILSSKKLLLSDSGFYLCAWTPWMSGSYNEQFFGPGTRLTVL.

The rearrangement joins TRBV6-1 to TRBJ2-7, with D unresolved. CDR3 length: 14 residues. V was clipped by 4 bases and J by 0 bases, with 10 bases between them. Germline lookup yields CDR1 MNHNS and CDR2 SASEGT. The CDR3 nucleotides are TGTGCCAGCAGTGGTGGCGGTCGCTCCTACGAGCAGTACTTC. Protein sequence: CASSGGGRSYEQYF.

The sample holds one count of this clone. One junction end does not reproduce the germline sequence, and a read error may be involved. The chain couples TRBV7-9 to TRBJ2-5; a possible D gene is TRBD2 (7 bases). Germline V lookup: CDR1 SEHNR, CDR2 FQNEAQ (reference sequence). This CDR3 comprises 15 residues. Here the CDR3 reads CSSSEGGGLSQTQYF. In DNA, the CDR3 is TGTTCCAGCAGCGAGGGGGGGGGACTTTCGCAGACCCAGTACTTC.

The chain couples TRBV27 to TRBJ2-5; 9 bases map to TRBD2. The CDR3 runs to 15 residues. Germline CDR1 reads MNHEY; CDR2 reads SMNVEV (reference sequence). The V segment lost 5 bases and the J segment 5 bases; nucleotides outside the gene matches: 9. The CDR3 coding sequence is TGTGCCAGCAGTCGTACCGGGACTAGCATGGAGACCCAGTACTTC. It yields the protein CASSRTGTSMETQYF.

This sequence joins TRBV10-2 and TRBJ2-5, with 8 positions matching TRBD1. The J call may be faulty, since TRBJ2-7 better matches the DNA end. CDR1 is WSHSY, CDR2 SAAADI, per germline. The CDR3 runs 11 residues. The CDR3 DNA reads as TGCGCCACCAGGACAGGGTACGAGCAGTACTTC. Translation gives CATRTGYEQYF.

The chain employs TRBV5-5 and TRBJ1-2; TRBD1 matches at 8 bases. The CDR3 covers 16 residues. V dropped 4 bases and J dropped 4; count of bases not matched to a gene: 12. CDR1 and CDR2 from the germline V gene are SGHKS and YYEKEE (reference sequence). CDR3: CASSHGTGRDGYGYTF. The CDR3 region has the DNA TGTGCCAGCAGCCATGGGACAGGAAGAGACGGCTATGGCTACACCTTC.

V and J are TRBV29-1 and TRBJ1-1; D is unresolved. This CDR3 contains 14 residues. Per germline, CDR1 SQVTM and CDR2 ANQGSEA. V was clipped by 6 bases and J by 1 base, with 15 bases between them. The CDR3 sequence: CSVTYLPGNTEAFF. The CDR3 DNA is TGCAGCGTGACATATCTCCCAGGGAACACTGAAGCTTTCTTT. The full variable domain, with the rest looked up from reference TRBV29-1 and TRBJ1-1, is SAVISQKPSRDICQRGTSLTIQCQVDSQVTMMFWYRQQPGQSLTLIATANQGSEATYESGFVIDKFPISRPNLTFSTLTVSNMSPEDSSIYLCSVTYLPGNTEAFFGQGTRLTVV.

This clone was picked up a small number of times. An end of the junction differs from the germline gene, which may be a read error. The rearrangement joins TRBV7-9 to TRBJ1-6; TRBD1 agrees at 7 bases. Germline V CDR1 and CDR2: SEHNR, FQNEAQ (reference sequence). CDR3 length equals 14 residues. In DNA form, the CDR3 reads TGTTCCAGCAGCTCTGACAGGGCGACTTCACCCCTCCACTTT. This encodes CSSSSDRATSPLHF.

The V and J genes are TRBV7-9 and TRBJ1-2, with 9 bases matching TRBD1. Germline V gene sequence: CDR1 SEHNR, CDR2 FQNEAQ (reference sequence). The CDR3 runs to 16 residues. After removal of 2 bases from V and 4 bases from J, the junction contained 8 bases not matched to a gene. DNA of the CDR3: TGTGCCAGCAGCTTATCATCGACAGGGGGAGGCTATGGCTACACCTTC. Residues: CASSLSSTGGGYGYTF.

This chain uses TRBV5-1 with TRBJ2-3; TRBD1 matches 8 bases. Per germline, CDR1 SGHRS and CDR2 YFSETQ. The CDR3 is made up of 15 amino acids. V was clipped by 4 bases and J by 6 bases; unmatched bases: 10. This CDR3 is CASSPPTGAGDTQYF. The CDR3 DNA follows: TGCGCCAGCAGCCCCCCGACAGGGGCGGGCGATACGCAGTATTTT. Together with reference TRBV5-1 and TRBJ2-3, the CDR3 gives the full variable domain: KAGVTQTPRYLIKTRGQQVTLSCSPISGHRSVSWYQQTPGQGLQFLFEYFSETQRNKGNFPGRFSGRQFSNSRSEMNVSTLELGDSALYLCASSPPTGAGDTQYFGPGTRLTVL.

CDR3 protein: CASSSVPRGGTGEKLFF. The CDR3 region has the DNA TGCGCCAGCAGCTCTGTTCCTAGGGGAGGGACAGGGGAAAAACTGTTTTTT. V is TRBV5-1 and J is TRBJ1-4; 9 bases match TRBD1. CDR3 length equals 17 residues. Germline V CDR1 and CDR2: SGHRS, YFSETQ. The trim removed 3 bases at V and 8 bases at J, leaving 14 bases unmatched.

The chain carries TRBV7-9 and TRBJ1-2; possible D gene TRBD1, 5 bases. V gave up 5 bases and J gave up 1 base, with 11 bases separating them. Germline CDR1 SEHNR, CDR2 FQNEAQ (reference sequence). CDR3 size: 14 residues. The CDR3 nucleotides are TGTGCCAGCAGCCCAAGGGACTTTAACTATGGCTACACCTTC. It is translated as CASSPRDFNYGYTF.

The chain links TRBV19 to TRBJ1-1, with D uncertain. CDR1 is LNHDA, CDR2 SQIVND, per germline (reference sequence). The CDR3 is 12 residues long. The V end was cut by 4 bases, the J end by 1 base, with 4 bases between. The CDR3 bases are TGTGCCAGTAGTACAGGGAACACTGAAGCTTTCTTT. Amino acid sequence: CASSTGNTEAFF.